This T cell receptor beta chain was recorded in a study of blood T cell repertoires in COVID-19. Study summary: T cells, B-cell-depleted T cells, or PBMCs provided the cDNA or gDNA that served as material.

The germline CDR1 and CDR2 sequences are SNHLY and FYNNEI. CDR3 size: 14 residues. With 7 bases removed from V and 0 bases from J, the gap between germline ends came to 12 bases. Clinical histories supplied by participants themselves formed the basis of cohort assignment. This clone was detected once. Sequenced by immunoSEQ multiplex PCR; TCRdb stores in-frame clones only, minus some. The table has 300,000 to 400,000 clones, around 90% seen once. This receptor was obtained from a man in his 60s who had recovered from COVID-19. This chain connects TRBV2 to TRBJ1-1; the D gene is possibly TRBD1 (6 bases). Material: PBMCs or T cells enriched from blood (not recorded which). The CDR3 DNA sequence: TGTGCCAGCACCCGACAGGCCATGAACACTGAAGCTTTCTTT. This sequence encodes CASTRQAMNTEAFF.